This note documents a single T cell receptor (beta chain) sequence. What it binds is unknown. These data are taken from a study of OX40 agonist ivuxolimab in advanced cancers. Study overall: Patients received ivuxolimab, an intravenous treatment, every 2 weeks at 0.01 to 10 mg/kg. Participants could have had prior anti-PD-1, anti-PD-L1 or anti-CTLA-4 therapy, and around 40% had some.

The data were produced by immunoSEQ multiplex PCR, yet TCRdb's version contains in-frame clones alone and is incomplete. The sample holds about 82,000 clones, approximately 85% seen once. Study-wide results and limits: The mean number of expanded clones was higher in CD8+ T cells than in CD4+. Clonal expansion by week 6 occurred in CD4+ and CD8+ blood T cells (at 0.1 to 3.0 mg/kg).

V lost 1 base and J lost 3; bases outside the gene matches: 3. Germline values: CDR1 GTSNPN, CDR2 SVGIG (reference sequence). The CDR3 extends over 13 amino acids. The origin of this receptor is an adult with an advanced solid tumor such as melanoma, head and neck, liver or kidney cancer. This chain links TRBV30 with TRBJ2-7; 7 bases fit TRBD1. The source was CD4+ or CD8+ T cells sorted from blood, collected in a trial of the OX40 agonist ivuxolimab. CDR3 coding DNA: TGTGCCTGGAGTGGGACAGGCTTCTACGAGCAGTACTTC. Its translation: CAWSGTGFYEQYF. Filled out from reference TRBV30 and TRBJ2-7, the complete variable domain reads SQTIHQWPATLVQPVGSPLSLECTVEGTSNPNLYWYRQAAGRGLQLLFYSVGIGQISSEVPQNLSASRPQDRQFILSSKKLLLSDSGFYLCAWSGTGFYEQYFGPGTRLTVT.